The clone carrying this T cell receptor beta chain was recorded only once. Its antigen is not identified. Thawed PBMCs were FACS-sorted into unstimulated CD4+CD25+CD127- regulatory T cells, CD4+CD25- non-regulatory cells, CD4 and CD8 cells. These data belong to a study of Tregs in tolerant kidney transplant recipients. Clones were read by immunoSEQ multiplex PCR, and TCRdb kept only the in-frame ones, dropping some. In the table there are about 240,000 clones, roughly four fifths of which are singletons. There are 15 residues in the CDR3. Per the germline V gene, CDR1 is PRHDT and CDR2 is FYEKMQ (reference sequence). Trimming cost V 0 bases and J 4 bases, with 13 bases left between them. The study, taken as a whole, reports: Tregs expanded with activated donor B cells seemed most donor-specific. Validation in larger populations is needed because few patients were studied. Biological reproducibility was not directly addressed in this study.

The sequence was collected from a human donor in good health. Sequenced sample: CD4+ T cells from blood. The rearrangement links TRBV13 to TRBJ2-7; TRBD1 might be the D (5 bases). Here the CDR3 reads CASSLGGRVRYEQYF. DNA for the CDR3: TGTGCCAGCAGCTTAGGAGGCAGGGTGCGTTACGAGCAGTACTTC.